These 9 T cell receptor beta chains came from one sample sequenced in a study of T cell repertoires in ileal Crohn's disease. Clones were sequenced by immunoSEQ multiplex PCR, and TCRdb holds only the in-frame ones, with some missing. Counted here are approximately 15,000 clones, 75% to 85% occurring once; the ten biggest clones make up roughly 4%. Sequenced material: ileal tissue. These receptor sequences come from an adult with Crohn's disease.

This clone was observed a few times. This chain uses TRBV29-1 with TRBJ2-3, with TRBD2 matching 10 bases. Trimming removed 0 bases from V and 2 bases from J; junction bases left unmatched: 11. The CDR3 spans 18 residues. Germline V gives CDR1 SQVTM, CDR2 ANQGSEA. The DNA for the CDR3 is TGCAGCGTTGAAGATCCGCGGACTAGCGGAGAAGACACAGATACGCAGTATTTT. This sequence encodes CSVEDPRTSGEDTDTQYF.

This clone was detected a few times. Here the CDR3 DNA reads TGTGCCAGCACCCGAATGGCTAGCGGGGACTCGGAGCAGTTCTTC. It yields the protein CASTRMASGDSEQFF. The rearrangement links TRBV27 to TRBJ2-1; 9 positions match TRBD2. Germline values: CDR1 MNHEY, CDR2 SMNVEV (reference sequence). V was clipped by 7 bases and J by 10 bases; unmatched bases: 14. The CDR3 is made up of 15 amino acids.

This clone appeared once. This chain connects TRBV29-1 to TRBJ2-2; tentative D call: TRBD2 (5 bases). CDR1 and CDR2 from the germline V gene are SQVTM and ANQGSEA. The CDR3 runs to 15 residues. V was pared by 7 bases and J by 0 bases, with 15 bases between. The CDR3 here is CSASGISSNTGELFF. The CDR3 DNA reads as TGCAGCGCCTCGGGGATCAGCTCGAACACCGGGGAGCTGTTTTTT.

The chain uses TRBV11-3 and TRBJ2-2; D is ambiguous. V lost 0 bases and J lost 3, with 5 bases in between. Germline CDR1 is SGHNT and CDR2 is YENEEA. The CDR3 spans 14 residues. The CDR3 region is CASSLEGHTGELFF. For the CDR3, the DNA is TGTGCCAGCAGCTTAGAGGGCCACACCGGGGAGCTGTTTTTT.

With regard to this clone: Other DNA sequences from this sample encode an identical CDR3 as well. The DNA for the CDR3 is TGTGCCAGCAGCTTGGCAGGGTCCAATCAGCCCCAGCATTTT. Translating gives CASSLAGSNQPQHF. This chain connects TRBV5-4 to TRBJ1-5, with D possibly TRBD1 on 5 matching bases. Germline V gene lookup returns CDR1 SGHNT and CDR2 YYREEE (reference sequence). V lost 0 bases, J lost 3 bases, and 7 bases lay in between. The CDR3 has 14 residues.

The V gene is TRBV6-5, the J gene TRBJ1-6; the match to TRBD1 covers 7 bases. This CDR3 spans 16 amino acids. Germline V gives CDR1 MNHEY, CDR2 SVGAGI. V lost 2 bases to trimming and J lost 4 bases; unmatched junction nucleotides: 5. In DNA, the CDR3 is TGTGCCAGCAGTTACAAAGGGGGCTCATATAATTCACCCCTCCACTTT. It specifies CASSYKGGSYNSPLHF.

This chain uses TRBV28 with TRBJ1-1; D is unresolved. Trimming stripped 7 bases from V and 0 bases from J, with 3 bases between. This CDR3 comprises 11 residues. Germline-derived CDR1 and CDR2 are MDHEN and SYDVKM. CDR3 sequence (DNA): TGTGCCAGCACAGTGAACACTGAAGCTTTCTTT. It encodes CASTVNTEAFF.

The chain recombines TRBV5-1 with TRBJ2-1, with 11 bases identical to TRBD2. J was trimmed by 4 bases and V by 6 bases; bases with no gene match: 6. Germline V gene lookup returns CDR1 SGHRS and CDR2 YFSETQ. The CDR3 runs to 15 residues. The DNA of the CDR3 is TGCGCCAGCATGATACTAGCGGGGGCGTACAATGAGCAGTTCTTC. The encoded protein is CASMILAGAYNEQFF.

This chain links TRBV6-5 with TRBJ1-1, with D hard to call. CDR1 and CDR2 from the germline V gene are MNHEY and SVGAGI. The CDR3 has 14 amino acids. The ends were cut back, 5 bases at V and 5 bases at J, with 15 bases in the middle. CDR3 sequence: CASSKPTRRTEAFF. The CDR3 nucleotides read TGTGCCAGCAGTAAACCTACCCGAAGAACTGAAGCTTTCTTT.